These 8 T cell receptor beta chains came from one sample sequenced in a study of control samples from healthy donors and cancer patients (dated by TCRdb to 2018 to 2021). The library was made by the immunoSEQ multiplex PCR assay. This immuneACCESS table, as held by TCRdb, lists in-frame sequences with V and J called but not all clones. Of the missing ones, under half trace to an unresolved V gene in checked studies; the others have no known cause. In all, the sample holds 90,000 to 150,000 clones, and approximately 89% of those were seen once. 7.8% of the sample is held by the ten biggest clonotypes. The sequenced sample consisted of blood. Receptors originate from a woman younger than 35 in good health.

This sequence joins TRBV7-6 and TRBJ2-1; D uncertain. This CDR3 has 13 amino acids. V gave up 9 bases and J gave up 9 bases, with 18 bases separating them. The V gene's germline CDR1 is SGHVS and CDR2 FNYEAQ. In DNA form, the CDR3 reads TGTGCCAGTTCCCTACTGGCAACAACTGAGCAGTTCTTC. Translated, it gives CASSLLATTEQFF.

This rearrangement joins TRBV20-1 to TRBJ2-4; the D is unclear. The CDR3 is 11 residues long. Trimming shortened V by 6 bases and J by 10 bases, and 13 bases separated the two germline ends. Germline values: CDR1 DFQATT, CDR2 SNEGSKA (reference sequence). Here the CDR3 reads CSAPRLGIQYF. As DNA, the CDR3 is TGCAGTGCCCCCAGGCTGGGGATTCAGTACTTC.

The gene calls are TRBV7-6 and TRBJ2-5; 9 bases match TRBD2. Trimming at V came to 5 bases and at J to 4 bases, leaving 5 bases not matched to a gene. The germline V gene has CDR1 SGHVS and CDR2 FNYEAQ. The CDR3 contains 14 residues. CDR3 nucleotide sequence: TGTGCCAGCAGCCGGGGACTAGCAACAGAGACCCAGTACTTC. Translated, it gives CASSRGLATETQYF. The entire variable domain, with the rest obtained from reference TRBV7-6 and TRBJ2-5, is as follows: GAGVSQSPRYKVTKRGQDVALRCDPISGHVSLYWYRQALGQGPEFLTYFNYEAQQDKSGLPNDRFSAERPEGSISTLTIQRTEQRDSAMYRCASSRGLATETQYFGPGTRLLVL.

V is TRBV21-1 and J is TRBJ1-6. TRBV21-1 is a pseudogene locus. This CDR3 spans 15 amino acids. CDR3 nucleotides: TGTGCCAGCAGCAAACTCGCCGCGTATAATTCACCCCTCCACTTT. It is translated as CASSKLAAYNSPLHF.

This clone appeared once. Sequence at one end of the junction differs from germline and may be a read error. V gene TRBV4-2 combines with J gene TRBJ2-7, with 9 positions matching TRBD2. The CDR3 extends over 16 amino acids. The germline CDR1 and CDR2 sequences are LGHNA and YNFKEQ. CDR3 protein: CASRQDGLAGSYEQYF. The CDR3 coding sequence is TGTGCCAGCAGACAAGATGGTCTAGCGGGGAGCTACGAGCAGTACTTC.

CDR3 DNA: TGTGCCAGCAGTTTTTTTGGGGATACGCAGTATTTT. Amino acids: CASSFFGDTQYF. The J gene is TRBJ2-3, the V gene TRBV28; D remains unclear. The CDR3 runs to 12 residues. Between the trimmed V and J ends, which lost 3 bases and 6 bases, there was a span of 7 bases. CDR1 and CDR2 (germline): MDHEN, SYDVKM.

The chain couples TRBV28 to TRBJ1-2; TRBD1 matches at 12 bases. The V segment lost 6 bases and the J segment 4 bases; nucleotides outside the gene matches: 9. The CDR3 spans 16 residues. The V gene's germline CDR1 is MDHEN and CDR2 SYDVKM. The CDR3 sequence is CASRTGTGGAGYGYTF. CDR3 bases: TGTGCCAGCAGAACCGGGACAGGGGGCGCGGGCTATGGCTACACCTTC.

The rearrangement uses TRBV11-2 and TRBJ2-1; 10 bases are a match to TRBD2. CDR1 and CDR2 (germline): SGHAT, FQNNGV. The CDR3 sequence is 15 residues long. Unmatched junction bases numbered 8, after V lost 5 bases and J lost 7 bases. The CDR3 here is CASSPIAGGRNEQFF. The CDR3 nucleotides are TGTGCCAGCAGCCCAATAGCGGGAGGACGAAATGAGCAGTTCTTC.